This T cell receptor (beta chain) was identified in a study of blood T cell repertoires in COVID-19. Overall study context: Spain, Italy and the United States supplied samples that represented acute and convalescent COVID-19.

This CDR3 contains 14 residues. Germline V gene lookup returns CDR1 MGHRA and CDR2 YSYEKL. The V gene end was trimmed by 5 bases and the J gene end by 8 bases; junction bases not matched to a gene: 9. In the study's own analysis: Reference gene primers were amplified, and this amplification served to estimate nucleated cell counts. TCRdb's table, derived via immunoSEQ multiplex PCR, lists solely in-frame clones and lacks some. The V and J calls and the clone size are those of that table, but D and trimming were determined from the DNA. The sample lists some 150,000 clones; over 75% were seen once. Sequencing used peripheral blood. The TCR was taken from a human donor in a cohort sampled during active COVID-19. The chain joins TRBV4-1 to TRBJ1-2; 9 bases match TRBD1. The CDR3, as DNA: TGCGCCAGCAGCTTGGACAGGGGCCCATGGGGCTACACCTTC. Amino acid sequence: CASSLDRGPWGYTF.